One and the same sample provided the 19 T cell receptor beta chains below, sequenced in a study of beta chain features in type 1 diabetes. Expressed TCRB transcripts got sequenced, as all isolated RNA was reverse transcribed. TCRdb's table, derived via immunoSEQ multiplex PCR, lists solely in-frame clones and lacks some. The sample includes approximately 600,000 clones, roughly 12% of them seen just once. For these TCRs, the target antigens are not known. Overall study findings and caveats: TCRB CDR3s from Type 1 diabetes patients were moderately but significantly shorter in all four CD4+ subsets.

The sequenced material came from naive CD4+ T cells from blood. The receptors derive from a man between 25 and 39 years old with type 1 diabetes.

This clone has only a few counts. The chain recombines TRBV18 with TRBJ1-4, with D perhaps TRBD1 (6 bases). CDR1 is KGHSH and CDR2 is LQKENI in the germline V gene. This CDR3 has 15 residues. Deletions cut 1 base from V and 4 bases from J, with 10 bases between. The CDR3 nucleotides are TGTGCCAGCTCACCACGGACAGCGGATAATGAAAAACTGTTTTTT. Translated: CASSPRTADNEKLFF.

The table lists this clone with a few counts. This rearrangement joins TRBV25-1 to TRBJ1-1, with a tentative D call TRBD1 (5 bases). The CDR3 spans 13 residues. Germline V lookup: CDR1 MGHDK, CDR2 SYGVNS. Trimming pared 2 bases from V and 11 bases from J, leaving 15 bases between. The CDR3 is CASSEEQERRAFF. DNA of the CDR3: TGTGCCAGCAGTGAAGAACAGGAAAGGAGGGCTTTCTTT. Full variable domain (remainder filled in from reference TRBV25-1 and TRBJ1-1): EADIYQTPRYLVIGTGKKITLECSQTMGHDKMYWYQQDPGMELHLIHYSYGVNSTEKGDLSSESTVSRIRTEHFPLTLESARPSHTSQYLCASSEEQERRAFFGQGTRLTVV.

This clone has just a few counts. The rearrangement uses TRBV25-1 and TRBJ2-1; D not resolved. The CDR3 length is 12 residues. V lost 2 bases to trimming and J lost 9 bases, with 8 bases between them. Per the germline V gene, CDR1 is MGHDK and CDR2 is SYGVNS. The CDR3 DNA is TGTGCCAGCAGTGAAGACTGGAGTGAGCAGTTCTTC. This codes for CASSEDWSEQFF.

V and J are TRBV5-1 and TRBJ1-6; 9 bases are shared with TRBD1. The CDR3 consists of 16 residues. J lost 10 bases, V lost 4 bases, and 12 bases had no gene match. The germline V gene encodes CDR1 SGHRS and CDR2 YFSETQ. CDR3 nucleotides: TGCGCCAGCAGCGCGGGACAGGGACTGACGGGCTCACCCCTCCACTTT. Translated, it gives CASSAGQGLTGSPLHF. The whole variable domain, remainder taken from reference TRBV5-1 and TRBJ1-6, is KAGVTQTPRYLIKTRGQQVTLSCSPISGHRSVSWYQQTPGQGLQFLFEYFSETQRNKGNFPGRFSGRQFSNSRSEMNVSTLELGDSALYLCASSAGQGLTGSPLHFGNGTRLTVT.

This clone came up a few times. The chain is built from TRBV2 and TRBJ1-3; weak D call: TRBD1 (5 bases). Trimming took off 2 bases at V and 3 bases at J, with 11 bases between the two ends. The CDR3 totals 15 residues. CDR1 SNHLY and CDR2 FYNNEI come from the germline V gene. CDR3: CASSERGGVGNTIYF. The CDR3 DNA sequence: TGTGCCAGCAGTGAACGGGGCGGTGTTGGAAACACCATATATTTT.

This clone was counted a few times. Other DNA sequences in this specimen translate into the identical CDR3. This chain links TRBV2 with TRBJ2-7; 7 bases align to TRBD1. The CDR3 spans 12 residues. The trim removed 6 bases at V and 2 bases at J, leaving 1 base unmatched. The germline gives CDR1 SNHLY, CDR2 FYNNEI. CDR3 sequence (DNA): TGTGCCAGCAGAACAGGGGCCTACGAGCAGTACTTC. Its translation is CASRTGAYEQYF.

The chain links TRBV29-1 to TRBJ1-2, with 8 bases matching TRBD1. CDR3 length equals 12 residues. Looked up from germline, CDR1 is SQVTM and CDR2 is ANQGSEA. The ends lost 2 bases at V and 5 bases at J; junction bases unmatched: 1. The CDR3: CSVETGGYGYTF. DNA for the CDR3: TGCAGCGTTGAAACAGGGGGATATGGCTACACCTTC.

This clone was seen only a few times. The genes are TRBV7-9 and TRBJ2-7; 7 bases map to TRBD1. The length of the CDR3 is 14 residues. The V gene's germline CDR1 is SEHNR and CDR2 FQNEAQ (reference sequence). J was trimmed by 2 bases and V by 5 bases; bases with no gene match: 6. The CDR3 DNA reads as TGTGCCAGCAGCGATGACAGGGTCCCCTACGAGCAGTACTTC. Translating gives CASSDDRVPYEQYF.

The table lists this clone with a few counts. The chain employs TRBV30 and TRBJ1-4; D uncertain. V was shortened by 0 bases and J by 0 bases, with 8 bases between the two germline ends. The CDR3 runs 15 residues. CDR1 is GTSNPN, CDR2 SVGIG, per germline (reference sequence). As DNA, the CDR3 is TGTGCCTGGAGTGTATGGGCTACAACTAATGAAAAACTGTTTTTT. The encoded protein is CAWSVWATTNEKLFF.

The V call is TRBV5-1, the J call TRBJ2-1, with 8 bases that match TRBD1. The length of the CDR3 is 15 residues. Germline CDR1 SGHRS, CDR2 YFSETQ. Losses at the gene ends were 4 bases for V and 8 bases for J; bases not matched to a gene: 11. The CDR3 nucleotides read TGCGCCAGCAGCATCCGGACAGGGCGCTGGGATGAGCAGTTCTTC. Amino acids: CASSIRTGRWDEQFF.

This chain connects TRBV6-5 to TRBJ2-7; a possible D gene is TRBD2 (5 bases). V gave up 6 bases and J gave up 7 bases, with 22 bases separating them. From germline, CDR1 is MNHEY and CDR2 SVGAGI. The CDR3 runs 15 residues. The CDR3 protein is CASRILRTDVGEQYF. The CDR3 DNA reads as TGTGCCAGCAGAATATTACGGACTGACGTAGGAGAGCAGTACTTC.

V usage is TRBV5-4 and J usage is TRBJ2-7; D gene unclear. The CDR3 extends over 13 amino acids. Trimming stripped 5 bases from V and 0 bases from J, with 9 bases between. Germline CDR1 reads SGHNT; CDR2 reads YYREEE (reference sequence). CDR3 sequence (DNA): TGTGCCAGCAGTATTGTTAGCTCCTACGAGCAGTACTTC. It is translated as CASSIVSSYEQYF. The full variable domain, in which reference TRBV5-4 and TRBJ2-7 provide the parts outside the CDR3, is ETGVTQSPTHLIKTRGQQVTLRCSSQSGHNTVSWYQQALGQGPQFIFQYYREEENGRGNFPPRFSGLQFPNYSSELNVNALELDDSALYLCASSIVSSYEQYFGPGTRLTVT.

The chain combines TRBV10-2 with TRBJ2-1, with 14 nucleotides matching TRBD2. The CDR3 sequence is 15 residues long. The germline CDR1 and CDR2 sequences are WSHSY and SAAADI. The V gene end was trimmed by 5 bases and the J gene end by 6 bases; junction bases not matched to a gene: 3. CDR3 coding DNA: TGCGCCAGCAGTCAAGGACTAGCGGGGGGCAATGAGCAGTTCTTC. Translating gives CASSQGLAGGNEQFF.

The rearrangement uses TRBV9 and TRBJ2-5; 7 positions agree with TRBD1. J lost 8 bases, V lost 4 bases, and 8 bases had no gene match. Germline loops: CDR1 SGDLS, CDR2 YYNGEE. There are 13 residues in the CDR3. In DNA form, the CDR3 reads TGTGCCAGCAGCCCCCGCCGACAGGGAACCCAGTACTTC. Translation: CASSPRRQGTQYF.

This clone has more than one count but fewer than ten. This chain uses TRBV30 with TRBJ1-5; D not certain. Trimming removed 1 base at V and 6 bases at J, with 13 bases between. Germline assignment: CDR1 GTSNPN and CDR2 SVGIG (reference sequence). The CDR3 runs 14 residues. The CDR3 here is CAWSAGSRSQPQHF. Here the CDR3 DNA reads TGTGCCTGGAGTGCGGGGTCCCGGAGTCAGCCCCAGCATTTT.

The chain carries TRBV7-2 and TRBJ2-5; D is tentatively TRBD1 or TRBD2 (5 bases each). Deletions cut 1 base from V and 0 bases from J, with 9 bases between. The CDR3 runs 15 residues. Per the germline V gene, CDR1 is SGHTA and CDR2 is FQGNSA. CDR3 in DNA: TGTGCCAGCAGCTTAGGAGGGGTCTACCAAGAGACCCAGTACTTC. This gives the protein CASSLGGVYQETQYF.

This clone has just a few counts. V usage is TRBV7-6 and J usage is TRBJ2-2; 8 nucleotides match TRBD1. Germline trimming cut 3 bases from V and 0 bases from J; bases unmatched to any gene: 3. This CDR3 has 16 amino acids. Germline lookup yields CDR1 SGHVS and CDR2 FNYEAQ. CDR3 residues: CASSLQDRANTGELFF. For the CDR3, the DNA is TGTGCCAGCAGCTTGCAGGACAGGGCGAACACCGGGGAGCTGTTTTTT.

The V call is TRBV7-2, the J call TRBJ2-5, with TRBD1 matching over 10 bases. The CDR3 contains 16 residues. Germline trimming cut 5 bases from V and 3 bases from J; bases unmatched to any gene: 9. CDR1 is SGHTA, CDR2 FQGNSA, per germline. The CDR3 nucleotides read TGTGCCAGCAGCAGACGGGACAGGGGAAAGGAAGAGACCCAGTACTTC. Translating gives CASSRRDRGKEETQYF.

This sequence joins TRBV7-9 and TRBJ2-1; 8 bases agree with TRBD1. V lost 4 bases to trimming and J lost 5 bases; unmatched junction nucleotides: 7. The V gene's germline CDR1 is SEHNR and CDR2 FQNEAQ (reference sequence). This CDR3 spans 15 amino acids. The chain's CDR3 is CASSSRTGTHNEQFF. DNA for the CDR3: TGTGCCAGCAGCTCCAGGACAGGGACGCACAATGAGCAGTTCTTC.